These 5 T cell receptor beta chains were sequenced from one sample in a study of T-cell reconstitution after alpha-beta-depleted transplantation in children. Preparation of the TCRbeta library was carried out with unique molecular identifiers. MiXCR was run by TCRdb on the PCR reads, yielding one entry per CDR3 protein. The sample holds 420,000 or so distinct CDR3 sequences, roughly a tenth seen once. Source: PBMCs from the stem cell graft donor, taken from the stem cell graft. Source of these receptors: a human donor who donated a stem cell graft to a child with acute myeloid leukemia.

This clonotype was seen a handful of times. The V gene is TRBV20-1, the J gene TRBJ1-1, with 8 nucleotides matching TRBD1. CDR1 is DFQATT and CDR2 is SNEGSKA in the germline V gene (reference sequence). After removal of 5 bases from V and 2 bases from J, the junction contained 4 bases not matched to a gene. This CDR3 spans 13 amino acids. CDR3 loop: CSAGQGVNTEAFF. The CDR3 bases are TGCAGTGCTGGACAGGGAGTAAACACTGAAGCTTTCTTT.

This clonotype was recorded many times. A read error may produce the germline difference seen at one junction end. CDR3 sequence reads: CASSLLGGTEAFF. The CDR3 nucleotides are TGCGCCAGCAGTTTGCTGGGGGGCACTGAAGCTTTCTTT. The rearrangement links TRBV27 to TRBJ1-1, with D perhaps TRBD1 (5 bases). The germline CDR1 and CDR2 sequences are MNHEY and SMNVEV (reference sequence). The CDR3 runs to 13 residues.

As to this clonotype: Because the CDR3 is missing its conserved closing phenylalanine or tryptophan, this is likely a read error. The CDR3 reads CASSELAGGPDTQYS. For the CDR3, the DNA is TGTGCCAGCAGTGAACTAGCGGGGGGGCCAGATACGCAGTATTCT. This rearrangement joins TRBV6-1 to TRBJ2-3; TRBD2 matches at 12 bases. CDR3 length: 15 amino acids. Germline CDR1 MNHNS, CDR2 SASEGT. The J segment lost 4 bases and the V segment lost 2 bases, leaving 1 base of the junction unmatched.

This clonotype was counted many times. The V gene is TRBV5-1, the J gene TRBJ2-7; D uncertain. This CDR3 contains 16 residues. Trimming took 3 bases from V and 2 from J, leaving 18 bases between them. Germline lookup yields CDR1 SGHRS and CDR2 YFSETQ. DNA of the CDR3: TGCGCCAGCAGCTGGGAATGGTTGTCTCCTGCCTACGAGCAGTACGTC. It specifies CASSWEWLSPAYEQYV.

CDR3: CASSLVGPTLDEQYF. The CDR3 DNA reads TGTGCCAGCAGCTTAGTAGGGCCGACCCTGGACGAGCAGTACTTC. The chain recombines TRBV7-2 with TRBJ2-7; D remains ambiguous. The CDR3 length is 15 residues. Trimming left V 1 base short and J 5 bases short, with 15 bases between. From germline, CDR1 is SGHTA and CDR2 FQGNSA.